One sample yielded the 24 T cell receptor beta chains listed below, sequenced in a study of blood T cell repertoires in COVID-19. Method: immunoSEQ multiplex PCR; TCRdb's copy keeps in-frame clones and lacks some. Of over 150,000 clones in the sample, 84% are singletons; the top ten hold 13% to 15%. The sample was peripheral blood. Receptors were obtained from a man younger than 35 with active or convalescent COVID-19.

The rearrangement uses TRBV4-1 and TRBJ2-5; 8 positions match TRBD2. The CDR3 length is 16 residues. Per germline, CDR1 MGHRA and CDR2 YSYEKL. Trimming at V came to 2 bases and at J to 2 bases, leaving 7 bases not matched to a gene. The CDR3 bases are TGCGCCAGCAGCCAACCGGGGGGGTTTATTCAAGAGACCCAGTACTTC. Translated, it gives CASSQPGGFIQETQYF.

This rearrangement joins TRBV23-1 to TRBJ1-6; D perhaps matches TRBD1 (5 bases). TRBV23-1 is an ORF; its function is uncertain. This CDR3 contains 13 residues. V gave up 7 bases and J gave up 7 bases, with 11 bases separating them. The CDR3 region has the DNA TGCGCCAGCAACCAGACAGAAAATTCACCCCTCCACTTT. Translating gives CASNQTENSPLHF.

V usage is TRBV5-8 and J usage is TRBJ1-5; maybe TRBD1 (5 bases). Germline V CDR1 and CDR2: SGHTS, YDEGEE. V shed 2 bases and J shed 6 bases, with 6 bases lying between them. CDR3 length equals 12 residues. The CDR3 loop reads CASSLRGQPQHF. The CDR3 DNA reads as TGTGCCAGCAGCTTAAGGGGTCAGCCCCAGCATTTT.

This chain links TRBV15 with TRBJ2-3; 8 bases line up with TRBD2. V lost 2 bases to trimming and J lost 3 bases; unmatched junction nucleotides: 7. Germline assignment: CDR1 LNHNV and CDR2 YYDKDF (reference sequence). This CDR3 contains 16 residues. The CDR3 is CATSRNSGRPTDTQYF. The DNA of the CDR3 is TGTGCCACCAGCAGAAACAGCGGGAGACCGACAGATACGCAGTATTTT.

CDR3 sequence: CASSPRDTLDNEQFF. CDR3 DNA sequence: TGTGCCAGCAGCCCCCGGGACACCCTCGACAATGAGCAGTTCTTC. J is TRBJ2-1 and V is TRBV11-3; possibly TRBD1 for D (6 bases). Per the germline V gene, CDR1 is SGHNT and CDR2 is YENEEA. V gave up 5 bases and J gave up 5 bases, with 16 bases separating them. The CDR3 contains 15 residues.

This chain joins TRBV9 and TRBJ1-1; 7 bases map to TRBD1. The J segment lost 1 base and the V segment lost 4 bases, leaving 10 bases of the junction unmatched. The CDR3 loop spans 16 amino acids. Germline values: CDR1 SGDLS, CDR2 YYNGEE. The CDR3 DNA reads TGTGCCAGCAGCTCCGGACAGGCCGGGTGGAACACTGAAGCTTTCTTT. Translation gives CASSSGQAGWNTEAFF.

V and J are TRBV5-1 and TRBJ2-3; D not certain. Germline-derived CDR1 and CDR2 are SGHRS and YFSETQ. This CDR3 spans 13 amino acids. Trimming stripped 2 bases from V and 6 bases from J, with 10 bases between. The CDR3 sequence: CASSFSDGDTQYF. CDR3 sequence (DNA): TGCGCCAGCAGCTTTTCAGACGGGGATACGCAGTATTTT.

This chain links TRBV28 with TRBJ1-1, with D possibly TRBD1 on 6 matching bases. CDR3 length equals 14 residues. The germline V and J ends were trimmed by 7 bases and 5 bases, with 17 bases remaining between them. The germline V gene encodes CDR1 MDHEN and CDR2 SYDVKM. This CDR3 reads CASNPRGGRTEAFF. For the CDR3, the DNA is TGTGCCAGCAACCCAAGGGGGGGGCGGACTGAAGCTTTCTTT.

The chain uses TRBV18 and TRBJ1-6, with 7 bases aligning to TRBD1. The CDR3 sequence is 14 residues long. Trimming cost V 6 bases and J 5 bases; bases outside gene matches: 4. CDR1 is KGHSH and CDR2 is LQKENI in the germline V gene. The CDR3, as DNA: TGTGCCAGCTCTCACGACAGGGATAATTCACCCCTCCACTTT. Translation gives CASSHDRDNSPLHF.

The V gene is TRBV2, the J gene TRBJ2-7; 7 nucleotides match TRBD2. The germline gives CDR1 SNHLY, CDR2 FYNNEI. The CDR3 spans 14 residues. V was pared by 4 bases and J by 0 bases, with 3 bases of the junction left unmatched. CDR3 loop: CASSAGGGSYEQYF. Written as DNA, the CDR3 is TGTGCCAGCAGTGCGGGCGGGGGCTCCTACGAGCAGTACTTC.

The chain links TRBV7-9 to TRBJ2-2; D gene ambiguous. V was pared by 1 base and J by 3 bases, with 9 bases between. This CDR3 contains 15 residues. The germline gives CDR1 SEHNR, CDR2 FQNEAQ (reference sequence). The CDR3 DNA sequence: TGTGCCAGCAGCTTAGGACAAGAACACACCGGGGAGCTGTTTTTT. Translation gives CASSLGQEHTGELFF. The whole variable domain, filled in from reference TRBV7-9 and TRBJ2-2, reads DTGVSQNPRHKITKRGQNVTFRCDPISEHNRLYWYRQTLGQGPEFLTYFQNEAQLEKSRLLSDRFSAERPKGSFSTLEIQRTEQGDSAMYLCASSLGQEHTGELFFGEGSRLTVL.

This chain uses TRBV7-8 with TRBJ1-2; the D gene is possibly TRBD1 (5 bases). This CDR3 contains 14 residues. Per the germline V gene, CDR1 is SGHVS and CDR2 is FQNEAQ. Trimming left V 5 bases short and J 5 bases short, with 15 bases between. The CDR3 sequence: CASSLTVQVYGYTF. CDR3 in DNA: TGTGCCAGCAGCCTTACCGTACAGGTTTATGGCTACACCTTC.

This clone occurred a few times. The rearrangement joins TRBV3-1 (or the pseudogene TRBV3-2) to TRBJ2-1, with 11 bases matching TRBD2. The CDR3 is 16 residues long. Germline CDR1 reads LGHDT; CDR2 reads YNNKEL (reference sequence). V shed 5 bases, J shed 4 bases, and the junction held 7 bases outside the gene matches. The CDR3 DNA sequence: TGTGCCAGCAGCACCTATAGCGGGGGGGCTTACAATGAGCAGTTCTTC. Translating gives CASSTYSGGAYNEQFF.

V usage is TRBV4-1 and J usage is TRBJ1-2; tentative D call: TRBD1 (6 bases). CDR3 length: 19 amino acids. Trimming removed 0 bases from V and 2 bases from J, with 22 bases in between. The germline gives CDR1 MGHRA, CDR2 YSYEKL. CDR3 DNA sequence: TGCGCCAGCAGCCAAGATCAGGGAAGGACAGCAAGGACCAACTATGGCTACACCTTC. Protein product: CASSQDQGRTARTNYGYTF.

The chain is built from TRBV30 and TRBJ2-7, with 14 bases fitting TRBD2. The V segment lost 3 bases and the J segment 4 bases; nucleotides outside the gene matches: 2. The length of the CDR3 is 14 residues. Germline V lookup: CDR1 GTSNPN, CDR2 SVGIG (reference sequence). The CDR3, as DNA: TGTGCCTGGAGCGGGACTAGCGGGAGTTACGAGCAGTACTTC. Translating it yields CAWSGTSGSYEQYF. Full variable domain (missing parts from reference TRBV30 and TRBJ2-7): SQTIHQWPATLVQPVGSPLSLECTVEGTSNPNLYWYRQAAGRGLQLLFYSVGIGQISSEVPQNLSASRPQDRQFILSSKKLLLSDSGFYLCAWSGTSGSYEQYFGPGTRLTVT.

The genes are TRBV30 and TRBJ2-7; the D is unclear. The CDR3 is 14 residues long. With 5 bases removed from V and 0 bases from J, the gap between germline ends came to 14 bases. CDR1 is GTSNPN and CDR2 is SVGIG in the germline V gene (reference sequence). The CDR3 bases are TGTGCCTGGCAGCCTAATACAGACTCCTACGAGCAGTACTTC. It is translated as CAWQPNTDSYEQYF.

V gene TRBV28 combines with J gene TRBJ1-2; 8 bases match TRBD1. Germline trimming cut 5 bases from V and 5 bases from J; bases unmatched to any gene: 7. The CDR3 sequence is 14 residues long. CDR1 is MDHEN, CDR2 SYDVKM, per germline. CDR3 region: CASSLTQGGYGYTF. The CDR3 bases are TGTGCCAGCAGTCTAACACAGGGGGGGTATGGCTACACCTTC.

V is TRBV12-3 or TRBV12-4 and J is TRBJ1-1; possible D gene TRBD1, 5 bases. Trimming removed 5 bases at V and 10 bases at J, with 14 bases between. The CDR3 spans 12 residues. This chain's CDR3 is CASSAVVGRAFF. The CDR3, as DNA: TGTGCCAGCAGTGCCGTGGTGGGGCGAGCTTTCTTT.

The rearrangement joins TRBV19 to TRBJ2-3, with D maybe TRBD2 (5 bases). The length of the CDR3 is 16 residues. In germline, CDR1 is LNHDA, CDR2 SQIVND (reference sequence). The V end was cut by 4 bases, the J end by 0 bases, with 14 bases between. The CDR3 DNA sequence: TGTGCCAGTAGTAATCCGAGCGGCCCTAGCACAGATACGCAGTATTTT. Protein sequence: CASSNPSGPSTDTQYF.

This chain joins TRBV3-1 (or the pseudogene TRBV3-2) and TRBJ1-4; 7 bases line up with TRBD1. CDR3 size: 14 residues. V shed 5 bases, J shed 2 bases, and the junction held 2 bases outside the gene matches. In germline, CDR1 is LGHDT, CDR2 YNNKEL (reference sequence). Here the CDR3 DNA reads TGTGCCAGCAGCTACAGGGGCACTAATGAAAAACTGTTTTTT. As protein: CASSYRGTNEKLFF.

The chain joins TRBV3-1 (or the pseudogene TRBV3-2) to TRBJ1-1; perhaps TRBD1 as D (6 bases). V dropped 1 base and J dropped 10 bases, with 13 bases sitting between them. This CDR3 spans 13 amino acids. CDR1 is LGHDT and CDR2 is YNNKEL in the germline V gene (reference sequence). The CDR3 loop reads CASSQGYRVVAFF. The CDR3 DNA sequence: TGTGCCAGCAGCCAAGGTTACAGGGTGGTAGCTTTCTTT.

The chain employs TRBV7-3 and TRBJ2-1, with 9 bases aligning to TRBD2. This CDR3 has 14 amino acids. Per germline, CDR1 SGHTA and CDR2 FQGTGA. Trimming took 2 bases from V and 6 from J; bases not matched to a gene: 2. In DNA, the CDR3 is TGTGCCAGCAGCTTAGGACTAGCGAGCAATGAGCAGTTCTTC. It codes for CASSLGLASNEQFF.

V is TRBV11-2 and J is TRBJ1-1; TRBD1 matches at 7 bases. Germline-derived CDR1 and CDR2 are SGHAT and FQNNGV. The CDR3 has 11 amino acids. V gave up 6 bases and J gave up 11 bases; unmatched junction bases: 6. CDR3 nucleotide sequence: TGTGCCAGCAGGTTAACAGGGGAGGCTTTCTTT. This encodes CASRLTGEAFF.

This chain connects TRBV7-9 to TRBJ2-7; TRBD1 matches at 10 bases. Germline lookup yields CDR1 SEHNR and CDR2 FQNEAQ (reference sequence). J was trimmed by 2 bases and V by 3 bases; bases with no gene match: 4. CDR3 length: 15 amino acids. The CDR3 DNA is TGTGCCAGCAGCTTCGGACAGGGGGAAGCCTACGAGCAGTACTTC. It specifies CASSFGQGEAYEQYF.